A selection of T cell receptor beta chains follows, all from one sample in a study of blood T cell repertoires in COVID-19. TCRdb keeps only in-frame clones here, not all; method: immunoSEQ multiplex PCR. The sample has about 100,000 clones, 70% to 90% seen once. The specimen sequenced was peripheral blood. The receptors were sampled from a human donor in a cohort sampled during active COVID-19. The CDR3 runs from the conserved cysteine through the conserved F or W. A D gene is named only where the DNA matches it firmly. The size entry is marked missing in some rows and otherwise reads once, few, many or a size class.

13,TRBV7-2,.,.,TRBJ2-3,TGTGCCAGCTCACAGCCCCTTACCGATACGCAGTATTTT,CASSQPLTDTQYF
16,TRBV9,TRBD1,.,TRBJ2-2,TGTGCCAGCAGCGCCGGGACAGGGGGTAGCACCGGGGAGCTGTTTTTT,CASSAGTGGSTGELFF
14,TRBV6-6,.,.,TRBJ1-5,TGTGCCAGCAGTTACGGGGAGATCAATCAGCCCCAGCATTTT,CASSYGEINQPQHF
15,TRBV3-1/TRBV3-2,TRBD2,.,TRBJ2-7,TGTGCCAGCAGCCCTAGGACTAGCGGGAGATGGGAGCAGTACTTC,CASSPRTSGRWEQYF
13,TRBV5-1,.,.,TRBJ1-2,TGCGCCAGCAGTCCAACGGTAGATTATGGCTACACCTTC,CASSPTVDYGYTF
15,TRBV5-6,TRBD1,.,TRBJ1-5,TGTGCCAGCAGCCCTTGGACAGGGGTAGGTCAGCCCCAGCATTTT,CASSPWTGVGQPQHF
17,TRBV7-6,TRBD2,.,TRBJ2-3,TGTGCCAGCAGCCTCGAAGGGGCGGGAGGGCCCACAGATACGCAGTATTTT,CASSLEGAGGPTDTQYF
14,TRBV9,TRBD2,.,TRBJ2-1,TGCGCCAGCAGCGTAGAGGCGCGGGGGGGCGGGCAGTTCTTC,CASSVEARGGGQFF
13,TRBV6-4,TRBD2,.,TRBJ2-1,TGTGCCAGCAGTGAAGGCACCGGGACTACGCAGTTCTTC,CASSEGTGTTQFF
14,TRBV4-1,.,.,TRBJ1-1,TGCGCCAGCAGCGCCGAGGAGGGGCGCACTGAAGCTTTCTTT,CASSAEEGRTEAFF
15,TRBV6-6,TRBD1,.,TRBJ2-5,TGTGCCAGCAGCCATCAGGGGGCGCCTAGTGAGACCCAGTACTTC,CASSHQGAPSETQYF
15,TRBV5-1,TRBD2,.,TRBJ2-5,TGCGCCAGCAGCTTCGGCGGGGGACCCCAAGAGACCCAGTACTTC,CASSFGGGPQETQYF
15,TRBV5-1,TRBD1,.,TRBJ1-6,TGCGCCAGCAGCTTCTCGACAGGGAGCAATTCACCCCTCCACTTT,CASSFSTGSNSPLHF
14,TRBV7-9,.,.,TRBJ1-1,TGTGCCAGCAGCTTGGGAGAACCGGGGGCTGAAGCTTTCTTT,CASSLGEPGAEAFF
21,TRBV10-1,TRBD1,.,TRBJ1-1,TGCGCCAGCAGTGAGCAACCGGGACAGGGGGGTAGCGGGAAATCGTACACTGAAGCTTTCTTT,CASSEQPGQGGSGKSYTEAFF
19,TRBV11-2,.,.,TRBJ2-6,TGTGCCAGCAGCTTAACACGGCTCAGGGGTGGCTCTGGGGCCAACGTCCTGACTTTC,CASSLTRLRGGSGANVLTF
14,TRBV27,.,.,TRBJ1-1,TGTGCCAGCAGTTTAGGTGGGACATCCTCGGAAGCTTTCTTT,CASSLGGTSSEAFF
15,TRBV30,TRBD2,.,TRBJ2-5,TGTGCCTGGAGCCGAGGGACTAGCGGGAAAGAGACCCAGTACTTC,CAWSRGTSGKETQYF
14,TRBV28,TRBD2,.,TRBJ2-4,TGTGCCAGCAGTTTGGGGACTAGTAAAAACATTCAGTACTTC,CASSLGTSKNIQYF
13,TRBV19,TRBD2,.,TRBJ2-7,TGTGCCAGTACGCCTAGCGGGGCCTACGAGCAGTACTTC,CASTPSGAYEQYF
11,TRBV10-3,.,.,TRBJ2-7,TGTGCCATCAGTGAAGTAAGGGAGCCGTACTTC,CAISEVREPYF
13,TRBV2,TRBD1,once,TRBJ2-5,TGTGCCAGCTTGAGGGGGCTAGGGGAGACCCAGTACTTC,CASLRGLGETQYF
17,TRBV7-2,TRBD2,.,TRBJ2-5,TGTGCCAGCAGCTTAGTAGCTAGCGGGGGCCTTCGGGAGACCCAGTACTTC,CASSLVASGGLRETQYF
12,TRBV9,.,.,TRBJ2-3,TGTGCCAGCAGCGTATCCGGAGGGACGCAGTATTTT,CASSVSGGTQYF
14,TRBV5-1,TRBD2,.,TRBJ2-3,TGCGCCAGCAGTCTAGCGGGGGGTCACGATACGCAGTATTTT,CASSLAGGHDTQYF
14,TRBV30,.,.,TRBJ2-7,TGTGCCTGGAGCGAGAGTCTCAACCTCTACGAGCAGTACTTC,CAWSESLNLYEQYF
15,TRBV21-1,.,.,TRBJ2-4,TGTGCCAGCAGCAAAGGACAGACAGCCAAAAACATTCAGTACTTC,CASSKGQTAKNIQYF
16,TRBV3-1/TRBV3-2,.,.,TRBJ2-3,TGTGCCAGCAGCCAAGAAAGTAGCGTACTATCAGATACGCAGTATTTT,CASSQESSVLSDTQYF
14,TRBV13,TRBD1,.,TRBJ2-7,TGTGCCAGCAGCCCCGGGACAGGTAGAGACGAGCAGTACTTC,CASSPGTGRDEQYF
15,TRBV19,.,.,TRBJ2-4,TGTGCCAGTAGTATAGGGGGCATTAGCAAAAACATTCAGTACTTC,CASSIGGISKNIQYF
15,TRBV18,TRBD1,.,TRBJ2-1,TGTGCCAGCTCATCCGGGGACAGGGGGGCCAATGAGCAGTTCTTC,CASSSGDRGANEQFF
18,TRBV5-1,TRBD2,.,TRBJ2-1,TGCGCCAGCAGCTTGGGGGACTACTCGAAACGGGCGAGCAATGAGCAGTTCTTC,CASSLGDYSKRASNEQFF
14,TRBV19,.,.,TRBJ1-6,TGTGCCAGTAGTATGACAGACTATAATTCACCCCTCCACTTT,CASSMTDYNSPLHF
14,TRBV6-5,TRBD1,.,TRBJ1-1,TGTGCCAGCAGCCAAGGGACAGCGAACACTGAAGCTTTCTTT,CASSQGTANTEAFF
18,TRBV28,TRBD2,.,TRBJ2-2,TGTGCCAGCAGTTTGGTCGGACTAGCGGGAAAGCGGCCCGGGGAGCTGTTTTTT,CASSLVGLAGKRPGELFF
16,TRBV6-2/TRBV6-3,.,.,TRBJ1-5,TGTGCCAGCAGTCTATGGGGAGGGGGGCGGAATCAGCCCCAGCATTTT,CASSLWGGGRNQPQHF
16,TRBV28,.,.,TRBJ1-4,TGTGCCAGCAGTTTCTCTGACAGAGGTGCTAATGAAAAACTGTTTTTT,CASSFSDRGANEKLFF
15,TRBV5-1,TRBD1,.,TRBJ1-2,TGCGCCAGCTTGCCTGGGACAGGGGTGTACTATGGCTACACCTTC,CASLPGTGVYYGYTF
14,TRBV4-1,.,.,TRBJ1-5,TGCGCCAGCAGCCAAGCCGAGCTGGATCAGCCCCAGCATTTT,CASSQAELDQPQHF
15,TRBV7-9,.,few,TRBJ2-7,TGTGCCAGCAGCTTAGCAGACAGGAGCTCCTACGAGCAGTACTTC,CASSLADRSSYEQYF
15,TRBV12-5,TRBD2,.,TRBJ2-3,TGTGCTACCACTCCGCCTCGGGAGGGGATAGATACGCAGTATTTT,CATTPPREGIDTQYF
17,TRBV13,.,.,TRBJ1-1,TGTGCCAGCAGCTTAACGGTCGGGGAAACCTGGAACACTGAAGCTTTCTTT,CASSLTVGETWNTEAFF
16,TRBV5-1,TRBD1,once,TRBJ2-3,TGCGCCAGCAGCCTTTGGGGGACAGGGTTCACAGATACGCAGTATTTT,CASSLWGTGFTDTQYF
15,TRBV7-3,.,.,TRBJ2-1,TGTGCCAGCAGTAGACCGGGACTTGGCCACAATGAGCAGTTCTTC,CASSRPGLGHNEQFF
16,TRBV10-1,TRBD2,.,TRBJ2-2,TGCGCCAGCGGGAATAGCGGGAGGGCTCCACCCGGGGAGCTGTTTTTT,CASGNSGRAPPGELFF
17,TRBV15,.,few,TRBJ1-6,TGTGCCACCAGCAGAGTGGGTGGGGGCAGGGGTGGATCACCCCTCCACTTT,CATSRVGGGRGGSPLHF
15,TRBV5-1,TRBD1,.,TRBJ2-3,TGCGCCAGCAGTCGGGACAGGGAGATCCCAGATACGCAGTATTTT,CASSRDREIPDTQYF
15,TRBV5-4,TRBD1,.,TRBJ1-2,TGTGCCAGCAGCTTGACCGGGACAGGGAGCGGTGGCTACACCTTC,CASSLTGTGSGGYTF
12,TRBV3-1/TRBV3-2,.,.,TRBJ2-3,TGTGCCGGAGGACCGTGCACAGATACGCAGTATTTT,CAGGPCTDTQYF
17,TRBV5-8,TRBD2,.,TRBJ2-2,TGTGCCAGCAGCTCCAGACTAGCGGGCAGCTACACCGGGGAGCTGTTTTTT,CASSSRLAGSYTGELFF
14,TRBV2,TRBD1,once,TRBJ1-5,TGTGCCAGCAGCCCCTTGACAGGGGGTCAGCCCCAGCATTTT,CASSPLTGGQPQHF
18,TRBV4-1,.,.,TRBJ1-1,TGCGCCAGCAGCCAAGATAGGACAGTTAGGGTCTCGAACACTGAAGCTTTCTTT,CASSQDRTVRVSNTEAFF